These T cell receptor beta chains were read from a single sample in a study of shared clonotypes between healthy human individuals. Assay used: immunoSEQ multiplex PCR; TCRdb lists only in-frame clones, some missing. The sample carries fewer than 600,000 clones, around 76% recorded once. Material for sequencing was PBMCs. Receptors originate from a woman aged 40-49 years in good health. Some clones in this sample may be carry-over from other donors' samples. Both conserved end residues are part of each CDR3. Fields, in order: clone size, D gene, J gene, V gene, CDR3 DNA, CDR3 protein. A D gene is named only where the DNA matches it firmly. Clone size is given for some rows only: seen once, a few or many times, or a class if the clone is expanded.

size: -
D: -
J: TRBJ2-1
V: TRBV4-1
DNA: TGCGCCAGCAGCCGCCCCGACGGGGGCCTAAATGAGCAGTTCTTC
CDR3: CASSRPDGGLNEQFF

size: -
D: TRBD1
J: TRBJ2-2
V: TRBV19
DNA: TGTGCCAGTAGTAACAGGGGACGTAGCACCGGGGAGCTGTTTTTT
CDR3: CASSNRGRSTGELFF

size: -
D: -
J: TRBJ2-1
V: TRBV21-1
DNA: TGTGCCAGCAGCAAAGCCCGCCGCGGTAGCCCTCCCAACAATGAGCAGTTCTTC
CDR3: CASSKARRGSPPNNEQFF

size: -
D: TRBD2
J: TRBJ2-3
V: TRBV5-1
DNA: TGCGCCAGCAGCTTGGGACTAGCGTACGGCACAGATACGCAGTATTTT
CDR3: CASSLGLAYGTDTQYF

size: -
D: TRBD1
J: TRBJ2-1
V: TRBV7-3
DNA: TGTGCCAGCAGCCGAGATCCGGGACAGGGGTGCAATGAGCAGTTCTTC
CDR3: CASSRDPGQGCNEQFF

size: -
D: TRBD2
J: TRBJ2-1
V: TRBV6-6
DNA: TGTGCCAGCAGTCAAGTAGCGGGAGAAGGGAATGAGCAGTTCTTC
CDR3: CASSQVAGEGNEQFF

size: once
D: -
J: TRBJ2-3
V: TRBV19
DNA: TGTGCCAGTAGTAAAAAGTGGGACATTTCCACAGATACGCAGTATTTT
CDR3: CASSKKWDISTDTQYF

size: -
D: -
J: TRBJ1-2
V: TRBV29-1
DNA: TGCAGCGTTGAACCCGTTGATCCTAACTATGGCTACACCTTC
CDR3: CSVEPVDPNYGYTF

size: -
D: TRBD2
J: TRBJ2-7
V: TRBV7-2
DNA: TGTGCCAGCAGCTATATGGGACTAGCGGGTTACGAGCAGTACTTC
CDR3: CASSYMGLAGYEQYF

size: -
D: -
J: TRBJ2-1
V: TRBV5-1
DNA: TGCGCCAGCAGCCCGGGACCCTACAATGAGCAGTTCTTC
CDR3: CASSPGPYNEQFF

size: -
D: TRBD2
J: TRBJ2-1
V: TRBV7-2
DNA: TGTGCCAGCAGCGATAGCGGGAGCTCCTACAATGAGCAGTTCTTC
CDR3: CASSDSGSSYNEQFF

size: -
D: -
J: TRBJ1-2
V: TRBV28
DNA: TGTGCCAGCAGTTTACCCCTAGGGACTACGAGGTATGGCTACACCTTC
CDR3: CASSLPLGTTRYGYTF

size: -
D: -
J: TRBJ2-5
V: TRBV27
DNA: TGTGCCAGCAGTTTATCTACATCGGGTCGTACCCAGTACTTC
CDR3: CASSLSTSGRTQYF

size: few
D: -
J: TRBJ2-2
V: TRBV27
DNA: TGTGCCAGCAGTACAGATTACACCGGGGAGCTGTTTTTT
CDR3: CASSTDYTGELFF

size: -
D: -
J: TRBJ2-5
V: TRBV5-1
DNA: TGCGCCAGCAGCTTAACGAATCCCTTTCTGGGGGAGACCCAGTACTTC
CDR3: CASSLTNPFLGETQYF

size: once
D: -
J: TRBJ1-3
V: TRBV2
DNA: TGTGCCAGCAGTGAACAACCCCGGGTCCCTGGAAACACCATATATTTT
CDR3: CASSEQPRVPGNTIYF

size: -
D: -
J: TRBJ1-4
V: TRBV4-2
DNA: TGTGCCAGCAGCCCCCCCCATGAAAAACTGTTTTTT
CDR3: CASSPPHEKLFF

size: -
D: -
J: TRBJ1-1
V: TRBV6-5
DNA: TGTGCCAGCAGTTATGACGGACGGCTCGAAGCTTTCTTT
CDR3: CASSYDGRLEAFF

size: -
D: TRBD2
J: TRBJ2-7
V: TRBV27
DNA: TGTGCCAGCAGTTACGAGGGCGGGAGATGGAACGAGCAGTACTTC
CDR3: CASSYEGGRWNEQYF

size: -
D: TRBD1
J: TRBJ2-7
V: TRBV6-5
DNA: TGTGCCAGCAGTTACCATGTGACAGGGGTCTACGAGCAGTACTTC
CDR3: CASSYHVTGVYEQYF

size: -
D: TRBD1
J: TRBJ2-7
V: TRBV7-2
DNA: TGTGCCAGCAGCTTAGCGGGACAGGGGGCCTACGAGCAGTACTTC
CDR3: CASSLAGQGAYEQYF

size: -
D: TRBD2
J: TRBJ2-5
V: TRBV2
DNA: TGTGCCAGCAGCAGAGGTAGCGGGGAGACCCAGTACTTC
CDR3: CASSRGSGETQYF

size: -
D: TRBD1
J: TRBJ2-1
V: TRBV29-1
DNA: TGCAGCGCCATTGGACAGGGAAGTTACAATGAGCAGTTCTTC
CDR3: CSAIGQGSYNEQFF

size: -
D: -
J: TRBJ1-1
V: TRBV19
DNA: TGTGCCAGTAGTTTACAGGGTTCGCGGGTGAACACTGAAGCTTTCTTT
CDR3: CASSLQGSRVNTEAFF

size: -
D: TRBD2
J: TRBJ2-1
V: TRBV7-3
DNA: TGTGCCAGCAGCTTAAGACTAGCGGGACGCAATGAGCAGTTCTTC
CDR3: CASSLRLAGRNEQFF

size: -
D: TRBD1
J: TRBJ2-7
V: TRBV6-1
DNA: TGTGCCAGCAGTGTCCTGACAGGGGGCAACGAGCAGTACTTC
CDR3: CASSVLTGGNEQYF

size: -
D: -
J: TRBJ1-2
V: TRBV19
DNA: TGTGCCAGTAGTAGGGAGTCGACTGGCTACACCTTC
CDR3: CASSRESTGYTF

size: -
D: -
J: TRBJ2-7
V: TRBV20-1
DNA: TGCAGTGCCCGGCAAACCTACGAGCAGTACTTC
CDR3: CSARQTYEQYF